What follows are 2 T cell receptor beta chains derived from one specimen sequenced in a study of shared clonotypes between healthy human individuals. Clones were read by immunoSEQ multiplex PCR, and TCRdb kept only the in-frame ones, dropping some. The sample lists hundreds of thousands of clones; around 97% were seen once. What was sequenced was naive CD4+ T cells sorted from blood. Stated subset: CD45RA+ positively selected. The receptors were gathered from a woman aged 25 to 39 in good health.

The V and J genes are TRBV28 and TRBJ1-5; 7 positions agree with TRBD1. Per the germline V gene, CDR1 is MDHEN and CDR2 is SYDVKM. The CDR3 extends over 14 amino acids. V trimming: 6 bases; J trimming: 3 bases; junction bases outside the gene matches: 5. CDR3 DNA sequence: TGTGCCAGCAGAGGGGGCCGGGTCAATCAGCCCCAGCATTTT. It translates to CASRGGRVNQPQHF.

This clone appeared a single time. The rearrangement joins TRBV19 to TRBJ2-1, with 10 bases lining up with TRBD2. V was pared by 5 bases and J by 3 bases, with 4 bases of the junction left unmatched. The CDR3 contains 15 residues. Germline V gene lookup returns CDR1 LNHDA and CDR2 SQIVND (reference sequence). The CDR3 protein is CASSARLAGYNEQFF. The CDR3 nucleotides are TGTGCCAGTAGTGCCCGACTAGCGGGCTACAATGAGCAGTTCTTC.